The clone carrying this T cell receptor (beta chain) was recorded only once. Its antigen is as yet unknown. The data belong to a study of PD-1 blockade in classical Hodgkin lymphoma. Assay: immunoSEQ multiplex PCR; the TCRdb copy retains only in-frame clones and omits some. This sample carries about 15,000 clones, around four fifths of them seen once, and the ten largest clones take roughly 8.1%. Regarding the study as a whole: Healthy donors were reported to have higher baseline TCR diversity than newly diagnosed patients. Why repertoires differed is undefined; disease activity or prior therapy possibly contributed.

Described time point: newly diagnosed, previously untreated cHL patient sample. What served as comparison were PBMCs in newly diagnosed, untreated classical Hodgkin lymphoma. Per the germline V gene, CDR1 is SQVTM and CDR2 is ANQGSEA. CDR3 length equals 15 residues. Trimming left V 0 bases short and J 1 base short, with 13 bases between. The sequencing sample was made of peripheral blood mononuclear cells (PBMCs). This clonotype was sampled from a human donor with classical Hodgkin lymphoma. The chain combines TRBV29-1 with TRBJ2-7, with D tentatively TRBD1 (6 bases). The CDR3 DNA reads TGCAGCGTTGAAGATCCCATGACAGGATCCTACGAGCAGTACTTC. Encoded protein: CSVEDPMTGSYEQYF.